This TCR beta chain was obtained from a study of T cell changes during pregnancy in multiple sclerosis. The ends lost 3 bases at V and 2 bases at J; junction bases unmatched: 9. Germline V gene lookup returns CDR1 SGHRS and CDR2 YFSETQ. The CDR3 is 17 residues long. TCRdb's table, derived via immunoSEQ multiplex PCR, lists solely in-frame clones and lacks some. The table shows 70,000 to 80,000 clones, with around 94% occurring only once. This receptor was identified in a female donor with multiple sclerosis, enrolled in a pregnancy study. The V and J genes are TRBV5-1 and TRBJ2-5; 11 nucleotides agree with TRBD1. The sequenced sample was peripheral blood, obtained in the third trimester of pregnancy. The CDR3 bases are TGCGCCAGCAGCTCAGCCGCCGGGACAGGGGGACAAGAGACCCAGTACTTC. It specifies CASSSAAGTGGQETQYF.